The source of this T cell receptor beta chain is a study of cytomegalovirus exposure and HLA in healthy donors. Study-level findings and limits: It was found in a later analysis that first-cohort TCR clusters tended to co-occur in the 120 validation repertoires.

Per germline, CDR1 SGDLS and CDR2 YYNGEE. CDR3 length: 13 amino acids. V lost 2 bases and J lost 3, with 9 bases in between. TCRdb's copy holds only in-frame clones and misses some; the assay was immunoSEQ multiplex PCR. Here the sample spans about 250,000 clones, around nine tenths being singletons. A note on this clone: What it recognizes is unknown.

Sequencing was performed on PBMCs. The clonotype comes from a young man in good health and CMV-seronegative. This chain joins TRBV9 and TRBJ2-7; D call uncertain. The CDR3 nucleotides read TGTGCCAGCAGCGTTCCCCCCCTCTACGAGCAGTACTTC. Its protein product is CASSVPPLYEQYF.